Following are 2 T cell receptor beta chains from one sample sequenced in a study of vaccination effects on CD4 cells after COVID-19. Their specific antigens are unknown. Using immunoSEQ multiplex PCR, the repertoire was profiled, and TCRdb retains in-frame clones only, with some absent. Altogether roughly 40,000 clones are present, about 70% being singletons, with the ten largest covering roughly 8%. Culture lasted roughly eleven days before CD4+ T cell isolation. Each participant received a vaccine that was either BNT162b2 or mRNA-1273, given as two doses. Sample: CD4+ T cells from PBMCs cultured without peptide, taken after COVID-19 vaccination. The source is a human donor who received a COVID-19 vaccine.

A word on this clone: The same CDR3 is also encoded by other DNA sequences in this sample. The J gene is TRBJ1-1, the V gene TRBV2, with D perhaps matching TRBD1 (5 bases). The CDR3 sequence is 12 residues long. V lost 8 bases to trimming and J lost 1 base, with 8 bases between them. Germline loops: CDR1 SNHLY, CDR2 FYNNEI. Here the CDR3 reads CASGGGNTEAFF. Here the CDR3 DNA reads TGTGCCAGCGGGGGAGGGAACACTGAAGCTTTCTTT.

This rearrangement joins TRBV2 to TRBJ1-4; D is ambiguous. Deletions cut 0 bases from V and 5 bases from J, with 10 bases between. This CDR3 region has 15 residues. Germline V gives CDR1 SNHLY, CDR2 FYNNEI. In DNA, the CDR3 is TGTGCCAGCAGTGAAGCTGCCCACCCGAATGAAAAACTGTTTTTT. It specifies CASSEAAHPNEKLFF.